This is a list of T cell receptor beta chains from one sample in a study of shared clonotypes between healthy human individuals. Produced via immunoSEQ multiplex PCR; TCRdb's table is partial and in-frame only. The repertoire holds 850,000 to 1,200,000 clones, around 76% seen once, with 1.2% to 1.5% in the top ten. The sequenced sample was memory CD4+ T cells sorted from blood. Every receptor here comes from a man aged 18-30 years in good health. The CDR3 runs from the conserved cysteine through the conserved F or W. D genes are given only for firm matches. Part of the rows lack a size; the others show once, few, many or a class for expanded clones.

V gene	clone size	D gene	J gene	CDR3 length	CDR3 DNA	CDR3 protein
TRBV6-1	once	-	TRBJ2-1	14	TGTGCCAGCAGTGAAGCCTTCGGATACAATGAGCAGTTCTTC	CASSEAFGYNEQFF
TRBV6-5	-	TRBD2	TRBJ2-5	13	TGTGCCAGCAGTCGGGGGGACGGGCAGACCCAGTACTTC	CASSRGDGQTQYF
TRBV4-1	-	TRBD1	TRBJ2-7	16	TGCGCCAGCAGCCAAGGCAGACAGGGGCCTACCTACGAGCAGTACTTC	CASSQGRQGPTYEQYF
TRBV7-9	-	-	TRBJ2-5	15	TGTGCCAGCAGCTTAGGACGGACGGGCAAAGAGACCCAGTACTTC	CASSLGRTGKETQYF
TRBV7-9	-	TRBD1	TRBJ2-7	13	TGTGCCAGCAGCTTAGGGACAGGGGACGAGCAGTACTTC	CASSLGTGDEQYF
TRBV18	-	-	TRBJ2-7	13	TGTGCCAGCTCACCAGCAGGGGAGTACGAGCAGTACTTC	CASSPAGEYEQYF
TRBV6-6	-	TRBD2	TRBJ2-7	13	TGTGCCACCCAAAACGGGAGGACCTACGAGCAGTACTTC	CATQNGRTYEQYF
TRBV27	once	-	TRBJ2-7	13	TGTGCCAGCAGCAGGGTAGCACACGGCGAGCAGTACTTC	CASSRVAHGEQYF
TRBV30	-	-	TRBJ2-7	14	TGTGCCTGCTCAAAGGACATATACTCCCACGAGCAGTACTTC	CACSKDIYSHEQYF
TRBV27	-	-	TRBJ1-1	14	TGTGCCAGCAGTTTCGGGGGACAGAACACTGAAGCTTTCTTT	CASSFGGQNTEAFF
TRBV21-1	few	-	TRBJ1-6	15	TGTGCCAGCAGTTCCCGGGACAGCTATAATTCACCCCTCCACTTT	CASSSRDSYNSPLHF
TRBV7-9	-	-	TRBJ1-1	15	TGTGCCAGCAGTGGGGACCCAGGCAGGCTGGCTGAAGCTTTCTTT	CASSGDPGRLAEAFF
TRBV10-3	-	-	TRBJ2-7	11	TGTGCCATCAGTGAGTTCAAGGAGCAGTACTTC	CAISEFKEQYF
TRBV30	once	-	TRBJ1-2	11	TGTGCCCGCAGGGACTACTATGGCTACACCTTC	CARRDYYGYTF
TRBV2	-	-	TRBJ2-7	13	TGTGCCAGCAGTGCGGGGCCATACTACGAGCAGTACTTC	CASSAGPYYEQYF
TRBV7-8	-	-	TRBJ1-1	15	TGTGCCAGCAGCCGGACCTCAGGGCGGGTCACTGAAGCTTTCTTT	CASSRTSGRVTEAFF
TRBV5-4	-	TRBD2	TRBJ2-2	14	TGTGCCAGCAGCTTGAGGACTAGCGGGGGGGAGCTGTTTTTT	CASSLRTSGGELFF
TRBV4-1	-	-	TRBJ2-1	15	TGCGCCAGCAGCCAAGTGCAGACTCGGGGCAATGAGCAGTTCTTC	CASSQVQTRGNEQFF
TRBV5-1	-	TRBD1	TRBJ2-7	15	TGCGCCAGCAGCTTGGAGCCAGGGGGAATTTACGAGCAGTACTTC	CASSLEPGGIYEQYF
TRBV7-9	once	TRBD1	TRBJ2-3	16	TGTGCCAGCAGCCCGGGGGACAGGGGGAACACAGATACGCAGTATTTT	CASSPGDRGNTDTQYF
TRBV7-2	few	-	TRBJ2-6	15	TGTGCCAGCAGCTTAGTAGATTCTGGGGCCAACGTCCTGACTTTC	CASSLVDSGANVLTF
TRBV7-2	-	TRBD2	TRBJ2-5	15	TGTGCCAGCAGCAATAGCGGGAGGGACCAAGAGACCCAGTACTTC	CASSNSGRDQETQYF
TRBV4-1	few	TRBD1	TRBJ1-5	15	TGCGCCAGCAGCCCCTGGACAGGGTCGGCTCAGCCCCAGCATTTT	CASSPWTGSAQPQHF
TRBV5-1	-	-	TRBJ2-6	17	TGCGCCAGCAGCGAGGGCAGCGGCCCCTCTGGGGCCAACGTCCTGACTTTC	CASSEGSGPSGANVLTF
TRBV28	few	TRBD1	TRBJ1-4	15	TGTGCCAGCAGCGGCCGGGACAGGGTTGGGGAAAAACTGTTTTTT	CASSGRDRVGEKLFF
TRBV7-8	-	-	TRBJ1-3	13	TGTGCCAGCAGCCCGGTTCGGGGAAACACCATATATTTT	CASSPVRGNTIYF
TRBV11-2	-	-	TRBJ2-3	15	TGTGCCAGCAGCTTAGGGGGGGCGCGCACAGATACGCAGTATTTT	CASSLGGARTDTQYF
TRBV2	many	-	TRBJ1-2	15	TGTGCCAGCAGTGACGACAGTATATCGACGCAACCAAACACCTTC	CASSDDSISTQPNTF
TRBV18	-	-	TRBJ2-5	16	TGTGCCAGCTCACCACCTGCGTTGGGCCCCATTAAGACCCAGTACTTC	CASSPPALGPIKTQYF
TRBV28	many	-	TRBJ1-5	15	TGTGCCAGCAGCCAAGGAGGGGGGAGCAATCAGCCCCAGCATTTT	CASSQGGGSNQPQHF
TRBV28	-	-	TRBJ1-2	12	TGTGCCAGCAGTTTAACGGGTTATGGCTACACCTTC	CASSLTGYGYTF
TRBV5-1	-	TRBD1	TRBJ1-6	15	TGCGCCAGCAGCTTGGAGGGGACAGTATCTTCACCCCTCCACTTT	CASSLEGTVSSPLHF
TRBV6-5	-	-	TRBJ2-2	15	TGTGCCAGCACTAGCGAGCGTCCGGGGACCGGGGAGCTGTTTTTT	CASTSERPGTGELFF
TRBV30	few	-	TRBJ1-3	12	TGTGCCTGGAGTGTTTTAGGAAACACCATATATTTT	CAWSVLGNTIYF
TRBV6-5	-	-	TRBJ2-7	15	TGTGCCAGCAGTTATGGGTCTGGAAGTTTGAGCGAGCAGTACTTC	CASSYGSGSLSEQYF
TRBV9	-	-	TRBJ2-2	14	TGTGCCAGCAGCGGAGGGTCCGGGACCGGGGAGCTGTTTTTT	CASSGGSGTGELFF
TRBV6-6	-	-	TRBJ2-2	15	TGTGCCAGCAGTTACTTTAAGGGGAACACCGGGGAGCTGTTTTTT	CASSYFKGNTGELFF
TRBV10-3	-	-	TRBJ2-3	16	TGTGCCATCTCTCCCTCCCAGACTCTCGCTACAGATACGCAGTATTTT	CAISPSQTLATDTQYF
TRBV19	-	-	TRBJ2-7	12	TGTGCCAGTAGTAAGGACCGCTACGAGCAGTACTTC	CASSKDRYEQYF
TRBV28	many	-	TRBJ1-4	15	TGTGCCAGCAGTTCCAGGGTTGCAACTAATGAAAAACTGTTTTTT	CASSSRVATNEKLFF
TRBV19	-	TRBD1	TRBJ2-1	14	TGTGCCAGTATAAATACAGGGGAGAGAAATGAGCAGTTCTTC	CASINTGERNEQFF